Below, 14 T cell receptor beta chains from the same sample are listed, as sequenced in a study of CD8 T cells in ankylosing spondylitis. Study-wide findings and caveats: Ankylosing spondylitis blood seemed to carry a telltale TCR beta motif made of under 10 highly homologous variants.

TCRdb reprocessed the 5' RACE reads with MiXCR, giving one entry per CDR3 protein. The table lists approximately 150,000 distinct CDR3 sequences, roughly a sixth of them singletons. Antigen specificity for these receptors is unknown. Sample: blood, either unsorted or a sorted T cell fraction (not recorded which). These receptors originate from a male donor with ankylosing spondylitis.

This clonotype was counted a few times. The rearrangement joins TRBV12-3 or TRBV12-4 to TRBJ2-2; D is unclear. Trimming cost V 4 bases and J 6 bases, with 9 bases left between them. The CDR3 is 13 residues long. The CDR3 DNA follows: TGTGCCAGCAGTTCCTTCGCTGCCGGGGAGCTGTTTTTT. Protein: CASSSFAAGELFF.

This clonotype was detected only a few times. One junction end does not reproduce the germline sequence, and a read error may be involved. This chain links TRBV7-9 with TRBJ2-1; a possible D gene is TRBD2 (5 bases). This CDR3 contains 14 residues. Germline loops: CDR1 SEHNR, CDR2 FQNEAQ (reference sequence). CDR3 DNA sequence: TGTGCCAGCAACTTAGTCGACGGGATCGGTGAGCAGTTCTTC. This gives the protein CASNLVDGIGEQFF.

In its sample, this clonotype ranks as medium-sized. The chain recombines TRBV5-6 with TRBJ1-1; the D gene is possibly TRBD1 (5 bases). V was trimmed by 4 bases and J by 2 bases, leaving 9 bases between them. The germline CDR1 and CDR2 sequences are SGHDT and YYEEEE. The CDR3 runs to 13 residues. This CDR3 reads CASSEDRNTEAFF. The CDR3 coding sequence is TGTGCCAGCAGCGAAGACAGAAACACTGAAGCTTTCTTT.

The chain carries TRBV27 and TRBJ1-1; a weak D match, TRBD1 (6 bases). The CDR3 spans 17 residues. From germline, CDR1 is MNHEY and CDR2 SMNVEV (reference sequence). The V gene lost 3 bases and the J gene lost 4 bases, with 21 bases spanning the gap. The CDR3 DNA sequence: TGTGCCAGCAGTTTCCACGCACGGGGGGCGAGGGGCACTGAAGCTTTCTTT. Protein product: CASSFHARGARGTEAFF.

The chain links TRBV20-1 to TRBJ2-3; D is possibly TRBD1 (6 bases). V was trimmed by 6 bases and J by 1 base, leaving 8 bases between them. Germline CDR1 is DFQATT and CDR2 is SNEGSKA (reference sequence). The CDR3 loop spans 12 amino acids. The CDR3 sequence is CSARQGTDTQYF. The CDR3 DNA sequence: TGCAGTGCAAGACAGGGCACAGATACGCAGTATTTT.

CDR3 region: CASRNIWGLSTSGRANTGELFF. The DNA for the CDR3 is TGTGCCAGCAGAAATATATGGGGTTTGTCTACTAGCGGGAGGGCGAACACCGGGGAGCTGTTTTTT. The chain has TRBV2 and TRBJ2-2; 13 positions agree with TRBD2. Per germline, CDR1 SNHLY and CDR2 FYNNEI. Trimming took 6 bases from V and 0 from J; bases not matched to a gene: 19. CDR3 length: 22 amino acids.

This clonotype turned up a few times. V gene TRBV14 combines with J gene TRBJ2-3, with 11 bases that match TRBD1. Germline-derived CDR1 and CDR2 are SGHDN and FVKESK. The length of the CDR3 is 16 residues. The J segment lost 5 bases and the V segment lost 1 base, leaving 5 bases of the junction unmatched. DNA of the CDR3: TGTGCCAGCAGCCAAGGCGGACAGGGGGCAGGAGATACGCAGTATTTT. Its translation is CASSQGGQGAGDTQYF. Using reference TRBV14 and TRBJ2-3 for the parts outside the CDR3, the full variable domain is EAGVTQFPSHSVIEKGQTVTLRCDPISGHDNLYWYRRVMGKEIKFLLHFVKESKQDESGMPNNRFLAERTGGTYSTLKVQPAELEDSGVYFCASSQGGQGAGDTQYFGPGTRLTVL.

This clonotype was seen a handful of times. V and J are TRBV28 and TRBJ2-3; a possible D gene is TRBD2 (6 bases). The germline V gene encodes CDR1 MDHEN and CDR2 SYDVKM. With 4 bases removed from V and 2 bases from J, the gap between germline ends came to 10 bases. This CDR3 is 14 amino acids long. The CDR3 region has the DNA TGTGCCAGCAGTTCTACGGGAGCCACAGATACGCAGTATTTT. It encodes CASSSTGATDTQYF.

This clonotype was seen only a few times. The rearrangement links TRBV27 to TRBJ2-1; D tentatively reads TRBD1 or TRBD2 (5 bases each). Per germline, CDR1 MNHEY and CDR2 SMNVEV (reference sequence). Trimming stripped 3 bases from V and 10 bases from J, with 7 bases between. The CDR3 spans 11 residues. The CDR3 nucleotides read TGTGCCAGCAGTTTCGGGGACGAGCAGTTCTTC. Amino acid sequence: CASSFGDEQFF.

This clonotype was counted between two and nine times. This chain joins TRBV6-1 and TRBJ1-5; perhaps TRBD1 as D (6 bases). Germline loops: CDR1 MNHNS, CDR2 SASEGT. The CDR3 loop spans 17 amino acids. Trimming removed 3 bases at V and 4 bases at J, with 19 bases between. The CDR3 coding sequence is TGTGCCAGCAGTGATTCGCTTATGACAGGAGTAAATCAGCCCCAGCATTTT. It encodes CASSDSLMTGVNQPQHF.

The table lists this clonotype with many counts. The chain employs TRBV4-3 and TRBJ2-2, with TRBD1 matching 8 bases. V lost 1 base, J lost 6 bases, and 7 bases stayed unmatched. Per germline, CDR1 LGHNA and CDR2 YSLEER. The CDR3 contains 16 residues. The CDR3 DNA follows: TGCGCCAGCAGCCAAGTCCCAGGGGGCGATTCCGGGGAGCTGTTTTTT. Residues: CASSQVPGGDSGELFF.

The J gene is TRBJ1-1, the V gene TRBV4-1, with TRBD1 identical over 7 bases. In germline, CDR1 is MGHRA, CDR2 YSYEKL. V was pared by 1 base and J by 6 bases, with 8 bases of the junction left unmatched. The CDR3 covers 15 residues. CDR3 residues: CASSQGDSAGSEAFF. CDR3 DNA: TGCGCCAGCAGCCAAGGGGACAGCGCCGGATCTGAAGCTTTCTTT.

The chain combines TRBV9 with TRBJ2-3, with 7 bases lining up with TRBD1. Germline V gene lookup returns CDR1 SGDLS and CDR2 YYNGEE. CDR3 length: 14 amino acids. The ends lost 0 bases at V and 6 bases at J; junction bases unmatched: 4. The CDR3 protein is CASSVDRDSDTQYF. CDR3 DNA sequence: TGTGCCAGCAGCGTAGATAGGGACAGCGATACGCAGTATTTT.

The chain is built from TRBV9 and TRBJ2-1; 12 bases are shared with TRBD2. The CDR3 runs to 16 residues. The trim removed 4 bases at V and 8 bases at J, leaving 10 bases unmatched. The germline gives CDR1 SGDLS, CDR2 YYNGEE. The CDR3 region is CASSPGGGLAGHEQFF. DNA of the CDR3: TGTGCCAGCAGCCCAGGGGGCGGACTAGCGGGGCATGAGCAGTTCTTC. Full variable domain (outside the CDR3, taken from reference TRBV9 and TRBJ2-1): DSGVTQTPKHLITATGQRVTLRCSPRSGDLSVYWYQQSLDQGLQFLIQYYNGEERAKGNILERFSAQQFPDLHSELNLSSLELGDSALYFCASSPGGGLAGHEQFFGPGTRLTVL.